These 29 T cell receptor beta chains share one sample of origin, sequenced in a study of T-cell memory formation after mild COVID-19. TCRdb redid the calling of the 5' RACE reads with MiXCR, one entry per CDR3 protein. The sample contains 380,000 or so distinct CDR3 sequences, around 14% of which appear only once. Sequencing used PBMCs or a T cell subset sorted from them (not recorded which). The receptors stem from a man aged 18 to 35 who had mild COVID-19 (a few samples of this study predate the infection). Cell type and time point are not known.

This clonotype occurred a few times. The chain employs TRBV3-1 and TRBJ2-3, with a possible D match to TRBD2 (6 bases). The CDR3 consists of 16 residues. Trimming took off 5 bases at V and 0 bases at J, with 15 bases between the two ends. Germline V gene lookup returns CDR1 LGHDT and CDR2 YNNKEL (reference sequence). CDR3 coding DNA: TGTGCCAGCAGCTCTCATGTGGCGGGGAGCACAGATACGCAGTATTTT. This encodes CASSSHVAGSTDTQYF.

The rearrangement uses TRBV5-1 and TRBJ1-1; tentatively, D is TRBD1 (5 bases). The length of the CDR3 is 13 residues. Germline CDR1 and CDR2: SGHRS and YFSETQ. V was pared by 4 bases and J by 3 bases, with 10 bases between. The CDR3 reads CASSRGEDTEAFF. In DNA form, the CDR3 reads TGCGCCAGCAGCAGGGGAGAGGACACTGAAGCTTTCTTT.

The genes are TRBV4-1 and TRBJ1-1; 11 bases match TRBD1. CDR1 and CDR2 from the germline V gene are MGHRA and YSYEKL. The V and J ends lost 6 bases and 5 bases, in that order; junction bases with no gene match: 8. The CDR3 loop spans 15 amino acids. This chain's CDR3 is CASSFGQGARTEAFF. Here the CDR3 DNA reads TGCGCCAGCAGTTTCGGACAGGGGGCTCGTACTGAAGCTTTCTTT.

The chain recombines TRBV29-1 with TRBJ1-2; 8 bases line up with TRBD1. CDR1 and CDR2 (germline): SQVTM, ANQGSEA. Trimming took 3 bases from V and 6 from J; bases not matched to a gene: 9. The CDR3 runs 14 residues. The CDR3 region is CSVEPGQGWNGYTF. The CDR3 nucleotides read TGCAGCGTTGAGCCCGGACAGGGATGGAATGGCTACACCTTC.

This clonotype was seen more than once but under ten times. V and J are TRBV7-2 and TRBJ2-7; 12 bases agree with TRBD2. Losses at the gene ends were 5 bases for V and 3 bases for J; bases not matched to a gene: 5. CDR3 length: 15 residues. Germline V gene lookup returns CDR1 SGHTA and CDR2 FQGNSA. CDR3 in DNA: TGTGCCAGCAGCGAACTAGCGGGGGGCCACTACGAGCAGTACGTC. This codes for CASSELAGGHYEQYV.

This clonotype has more than one count but fewer than ten. The rearrangement uses TRBV10-3 and TRBJ1-4; perhaps TRBD1 as D (5 bases). The ends were cut back, 3 bases at V and 5 bases at J, with 10 bases in the middle. Per germline, CDR1 ENHRY and CDR2 SYGVKD. This CDR3 comprises 14 residues. CDR3 in DNA: TGTGCCATCAGTGAACTGGGGCCAAATGAAAAACTGTTTTTT. The encoded protein is CAISELGPNEKLFF.

This clonotype has a handful of counts. V and J are TRBV7-9 and TRBJ2-3; 16 nucleotides align to TRBD2. Germline-derived CDR1 and CDR2 are SEHNR and FQNEAQ (reference sequence). The CDR3 extends over 18 amino acids. V gave up 5 bases and J gave up 2 bases; unmatched junction bases: 7. CDR3 sequence reads: CASSTGTSGGDFTDTQYF. The CDR3 nucleotides are TGTGCCAGCAGCACCGGGACTAGCGGGGGGGACTTCACAGATACGCAGTATTTT.

This clonotype was observed a handful of times. This chain connects TRBV6-5 to TRBJ2-5; tentatively, D is TRBD2 (7 bases). Germline CDR1 is MNHEY and CDR2 is SVGAGI. The V end lost 7 bases, the J end lost 5 bases, and 14 bases lay between the germline ends. The CDR3 sequence is 13 residues long. This CDR3 reads CASNHREGETQYF. The CDR3 DNA reads TGTGCCAGCAATCACAGGGAGGGGGAGACCCAGTACTTC.

The CDR3 DNA reads as TGTGCCAGCAGCTTGGATCACAGGGGGCTGTCAGGCTACACCTTC. It yields the protein CASSLDHRGLSGYTF. V usage is TRBV5-6 and J usage is TRBJ1-2, with TRBD1 identical over 9 bases. V lost 0 bases and J lost 8; bases outside the gene matches: 8. Germline loops: CDR1 SGHDT, CDR2 YYEEEE. CDR3 size: 15 residues.

To note about this clonotype: The junction differs from germline at one of its ends, possibly a read error. The chain has TRBV27 and TRBJ1-5; a weak D match, TRBD1 (5 bases). The CDR3 consists of 8 residues. Germline V lookup: CDR1 MNHEY, CDR2 SMNVEV (reference sequence). The CDR3 is CASSGGDF. CDR3 DNA sequence: TGTGCCAGCTCCGGGGGGGATTTT.

This clonotype was observed a few times. The rearrangement uses TRBV4-2 and TRBJ1-1; D is unresolved. From germline, CDR1 is LGHNA and CDR2 YNFKEQ. There are 19 residues in the CDR3. Deletions cut 3 bases from V and 3 bases from J, with 26 bases between. The CDR3 reads CASSHPWEVRADLDTEAFF. CDR3 coding DNA: TGTGCCAGCAGCCACCCCTGGGAGGTGAGGGCGGATTTGGACACTGAAGCTTTCTTT.

This sequence joins TRBV10-3 and TRBJ2-3; D possibly corresponds to TRBD1 (6 bases). Germline loops: CDR1 ENHRY, CDR2 SYGVKD. Trimming removed 2 bases from V and 5 bases from J, with 14 bases in between. This CDR3 has 15 amino acids. Here the CDR3 DNA reads TGTGCCATCAGTGAGACAGGGTACCTTCAAGATACGCAGTATTTT. Its translation is CAISETGYLQDTQYF.

The chain uses TRBV6-6 and TRBJ2-7; perhaps D is TRBD1 or TRBD2 (5 bases each). Deletions cut 2 bases from V and 3 bases from J, with 11 bases between. Germline V gene data show CDR1 as MNHNY and CDR2 as SVGAGI (reference sequence). The CDR3 runs 14 residues. The CDR3 reads CASSYRQGDYEQYV. CDR3 DNA sequence: TGTGCCAGCAGTTACCGGCAGGGAGACTACGAGCAGTACGTC.

This clonotype was observed many times. The V call is TRBV3-1, the J call TRBJ1-5; TRBD1 might be the D (6 bases). This CDR3 spans 16 amino acids. Trimming took off 4 bases at V and 1 base at J, with 14 bases between the two ends. Per the germline V gene, CDR1 is LGHDT and CDR2 is YNNKEL (reference sequence). CDR3 bases: TGTGCCAGCAGCCTCGGACAGAGCACCAGCAATCAGCCCCAGCATTTT. This sequence encodes CASSLGQSTSNQPQHF.

This clonotype was seen more than once but under ten times. As DNA, the CDR3 is TGCGCCAGCAGTGACGACAGGGGTTTCTCTGGAAACACCATATATTTT. Residues: CASSDDRGFSGNTIYF. V usage is TRBV10-2 and J usage is TRBJ1-3; 8 nucleotides match TRBD1. The CDR3 consists of 16 residues. The trim removed 3 bases at V and 0 bases at J, leaving 4 bases unmatched. From germline, CDR1 is WSHSY and CDR2 SAAADI.

The table lists this clonotype with a few counts. This chain joins TRBV18 and TRBJ2-4; 8 bases fit TRBD2. Germline CDR1 reads KGHSH; CDR2 reads LQKENI. This CDR3 spans 16 amino acids. Trimming took 3 bases from V and 5 from J; bases not matched to a gene: 9. CDR3 region: CASSPSGGSVENIQYF. Written as DNA, the CDR3 is TGTGCCAGCTCACCCTCGGGAGGGTCGGTGGAAAACATTCAGTACTTC.

The rearrangement uses TRBV20-1 and TRBJ2-3; D perhaps matches TRBD2 (5 bases). CDR1 and CDR2 (germline): DFQATT, SNEGSKA (reference sequence). The CDR3 loop spans 14 amino acids. V lost 0 bases and J lost 5, with 12 bases in between. The CDR3 is CSARDGLAQDTQYF. In DNA form, the CDR3 reads TGCAGTGCTAGAGACGGACTTGCACAAGATACGCAGTATTTT.

The chain joins TRBV7-2 to TRBJ1-2, with D perhaps matching TRBD1 (6 bases). V lost 1 base, J lost 4 bases, and 10 bases lay in between. The germline V gene encodes CDR1 SGHTA and CDR2 FQGNSA. The CDR3 totals 14 residues. CDR3 in amino acids: CASSLGGPAYGYTF. DNA for the CDR3: TGTGCCAGCAGCTTAGGGGGGCCCGCCTATGGCTACACCTTC.

This rearrangement joins TRBV27 to TRBJ2-1; 13 nucleotides align to TRBD2. Per the germline V gene, CDR1 is MNHEY and CDR2 is SMNVEV (reference sequence). Trimming took 6 bases from V and 5 from J; bases not matched to a gene: 13. This CDR3 is 18 amino acids long. The CDR3 protein is CASRITSGGAWGHNEQFF. The CDR3 bases are TGTGCCAGCAGGATAACTAGCGGGGGGGCCTGGGGCCACAATGAGCAGTTCTTC.

This clonotype was seen a few times. The chain couples TRBV4-1 to TRBJ1-1; D possibly corresponds to TRBD1 (6 bases). Trimming took off 2 bases at V and 0 bases at J, with 16 bases between the two ends. The CDR3 extends over 17 amino acids. From germline, CDR1 is MGHRA and CDR2 YSYEKL. The CDR3 region has the DNA TGCGCCAGCAGCCAACCCGTGGACAGCTACATGAACACTGAAGCTTTCTTT. Protein product: CASSQPVDSYMNTEAFF.

This clonotype was observed a handful of times. The chain uses TRBV4-2 and TRBJ1-2, with 8 bases lining up with TRBD1. J lost 3 bases, V lost 1 base, and 4 bases had no gene match. Germline CDR1 reads LGHNA; CDR2 reads YNFKEQ. This CDR3 region has 15 residues. The CDR3 DNA is TGTGCCAGCAGCCAAGTAGGACAGGGAGACTATGGCTACACCTTC. Translating it yields CASSQVGQGDYGYTF.

The chain carries TRBV6-5 and TRBJ2-1; 13 bases agree with TRBD2. Germline V gene sequence: CDR1 MNHEY, CDR2 SVGAGI. There are 15 residues in the CDR3. V lost 4 bases, J lost 9 bases, and 6 bases stayed unmatched. CDR3 in DNA: TGTGCCAGCAGTTTGACTAGCGGGGGGACGGGTGAGCAGTTCTTC. Translated: CASSLTSGGTGEQFF.

There are a few counts of this clonotype. The rearrangement links TRBV7-2 to TRBJ2-3; 9 bases are a match to TRBD2. The CDR3 spans 16 residues. Per the germline V gene, CDR1 is SGHTA and CDR2 is FQGNSA. Trimming removed 8 bases from V and 2 bases from J; junction bases left unmatched: 11. CDR3 sequence reads: CASPGGSGGHTDTQYF. CDR3 coding DNA: TGTGCCAGCCCGGGGGGTAGCGGGGGCCACACAGATACGCAGTATTTT.

This chain connects TRBV7-9 to TRBJ2-7; D unresolved. CDR1 SEHNR and CDR2 FQNEAQ come from the germline V gene (reference sequence). The CDR3 runs 13 residues. With 1 base removed from V and 3 bases from J, the gap between germline ends came to 7 bases. As DNA, the CDR3 is TGTGCCAGCAGCTTAGAGGGTCACTACGAGCAGTACTTC. As protein: CASSLEGHYEQYF.

CDR3 nucleotides: TGTGCCAGCAGGGGAGGGGGAGATGGCTACACCTTC. It yields the protein CASRGGGDGYTF. The J gene is TRBJ1-2, the V gene TRBV7-9, with TRBD1 as a possible D gene (6 bases). CDR1 and CDR2 from the germline V gene are SEHNR and FQNEAQ (reference sequence). V lost 6 bases and J lost 6, with 11 bases in between. The CDR3 runs 12 residues. Using reference TRBV7-9 and TRBJ1-2 for the parts outside the CDR3, the full variable domain is DTGVSQNPRHKITKRGQNVTFRCDPISEHNRLYWYRQTLGQGPEFLTYFQNEAQLEKSRLLSDRFSAERPKGSFSTLEIQRTEQGDSAMYLCASRGGGDGYTFGSGTRLTVV.

This clonotype was observed a handful of times. This sequence joins TRBV6-2 or TRBV6-3 and TRBJ1-1; weak D call: TRBD1 (6 bases). Trimming left V 1 base short and J 1 base short, with 19 bases between. The germline CDR1 and CDR2 sequences are MNHEY and SVGEGT. This CDR3 comprises 18 residues. The CDR3 DNA reads TGTGCCAGCAGTTACTTTGGGCTAAGACAGGACTCGAACACTGAAGCTTTCTTT. It yields the protein CASSYFGLRQDSNTEAFF.

The J gene is TRBJ2-1, the V gene TRBV2; D not resolved. CDR1 is SNHLY and CDR2 is FYNNEI in the germline V gene. V was clipped by 5 bases and J by 10 bases, with 9 bases between them. The CDR3 has 11 amino acids. CDR3 nucleotides: TGTGCCAGCAGTCCAGCTCGAGAGCAGTTCTTC. It codes for CASSPAREQFF.

V and J are TRBV7-2 and TRBJ1-1; D remains unclear. The V and J ends lost 5 bases and 3 bases respectively, with 10 bases between them. This CDR3 is 13 amino acids long. Per germline, CDR1 SGHTA and CDR2 FQGNSA. CDR3 coding DNA: TGTGCCAGCAGCCAAAGATTAGACACTGAAGCTTTCTTT. Translated: CASSQRLDTEAFF.

The chain uses TRBV7-3 and TRBJ1-2, with D possibly being TRBD1 (5 bases). V was trimmed by 5 bases and J by 0 bases, leaving 13 bases between them. Germline values: CDR1 SGHTA, CDR2 FQGTGA. The CDR3 is 15 amino acids. The chain's CDR3 is CASSPLGGANYGYTF. In DNA, the CDR3 is TGTGCCAGCAGCCCCCTCGGGGGAGCTAACTATGGCTACACCTTC.